This TCR beta chain comes out of a study of blood T cells in healthy people across ages (dated by TCRdb to between 2014 and 2017). With regard to the full study: Template switching captured roughly one uniquely barcoded TCR beta cDNA molecule per two T cells in model experiments. Four age groups were formed from the donors: young (average roughly 15 years), middle-aged (approximately 42), aged (roughly 59) and long-lived (approximately 80). Donors of different ages were randomly distributed across sequencing lanes to avoid experimental bias. Age-related changes in TCR beta repertoire diversity were measured in the study by deep sequencing normalized with unique cDNA molecular identifiers. For two donors (one aged 18 to 30 and one aged 80 or older), the study analyzed two additional independent replicas of 1 million unique cDNA reads from the same blood draw.

Summary of the overall study and its limitations: As age increased, observed TCR beta diversity per million T cells dropped in a roughly linear way, and a significant reduction was already evident by age about 40. Conclusive comparison of naive and antigen-experienced compartments was prevented by the profiling of bulk unsorted PBMCs. The CMV infection status of donors was not known, potentially confounding age-related changes in expanded clonotypes. Total diversity estimates from one million sequenced T cells were considered lower bounds and underestimates. Compared with the aged group, the long-lived group had more naive CD4+ T cells, fewer expanded clones and increased TCR diversity, a pattern suggesting age selection. There was a strong correlation between observed TCR beta diversity and the percentage of naive T cells measured by flow cytometry.

Receptor libraries were prepared by 5' RACE. Instrument on record: Illumina HiSeq 2500. The second PCR ran for roughly 7 to 11 cycles and used a J-beta primer mix along with a sample-barcoded 5' primer. Each TCR beta cDNA molecule received a unique molecular identifier from a template-switch 5' adaptor carrying 12 random nucleotides. At least 2.5 million CDR3-containing paired-end reads were obtained from each sample. All of the RNA was converted into first-strand cDNA using the Mint cDNA synthesis kit, with a TRBC-specific oligonucleotide serving as the primer. Following uracil-DNA glycosylase treatment, all cDNA underwent a first 18-cycle PCR with the universal primers M1SS and BC2_uni_R. The original methods were these. For normalization, 1 million high-quality reads were randomly selected from each sample, with every read carrying a distinct molecular identifier. Reads sharing molecular identifiers were discarded rather than binned into consensus sequences. MiTCR, run with a Q25 quality threshold and the strictest error-elimination algorithm, handled CDR3 identification, clonotype clustering and error correction. A nonparametric unseen species model using Euler transformation provided a lower-bound estimate of total TCR beta diversity. TCRdb passed the public sequencing reads through fastp at Q25 and MiXCR, retaining productive beta sequences. All rows with the same CDR3 protein become a single entry with the most common DNA and genes. These V and J calls are TCRdb output, not the study's own analysis. A total of about 730,000 distinct CDR3 sequences appear in this sample, 35% to 45% of them only once. The top ten clonotypes cover 20% of the sample.

Systemically healthy Caucasian individuals from Russia, 39 in total and aged about 6 to 100 years, were included as donors. Each donor gave 8.5 to 10 milliliters of peripheral blood, collected into EDTA-treated Vacutainer tubes. Ficoll-Paque density-gradient centrifugation was used to isolate PBMCs, with at least 6 million per sample. Total RNA was extracted from PBMCs with Trizol reagent, with at least 5 micrograms obtained per sample. For every donor, an aliquot of PBMCs went through flow cytometry to measure the percentages of naive CD45RAhigh/CD27high T cells. Counted from cysteine to phenylalanine, this CDR3 has 16 amino acids. The DNA shown is the 48-base CDR3, in frame from base 1. Trimming costs V 2 bases and J 0 bases, and their ends lie 8 bases apart. With respect to this clonotype: The antigen it binds to is not known. No clone much larger than this one lies a single base away; base qualities are absent.

The sequence came from a woman aged 55-70 years in good health. The chain uses TRBV12-3 or TRBV12-4 and TRBJ2-6, with no D gene named confidently. The sequencing sample was made of blood. The DNA sequence is given as TGTGCCAGCAGTTTAAAAAGCGACTCTGGGGCCAACGTCCTGACTTTC. The encoded protein is CASSLKSDSGANVLTF.